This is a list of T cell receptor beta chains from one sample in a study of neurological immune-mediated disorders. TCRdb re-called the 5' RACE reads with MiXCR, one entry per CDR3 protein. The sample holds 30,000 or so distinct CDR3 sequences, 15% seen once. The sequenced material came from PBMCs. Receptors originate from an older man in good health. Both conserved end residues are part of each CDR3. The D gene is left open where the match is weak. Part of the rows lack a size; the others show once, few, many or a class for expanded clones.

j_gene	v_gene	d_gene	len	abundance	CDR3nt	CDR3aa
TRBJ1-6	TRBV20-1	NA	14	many	TGCAGTGCTTGGTCTTCCTCAAGTAATTCACCCCTCCACTTT	CSAWSSSSNSPLHF
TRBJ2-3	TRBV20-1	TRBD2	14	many	TGCAGTGCTGACTATAGCGGGGGGGCAGGTACGCAGTATTTT	CSADYSGGAGTQYF
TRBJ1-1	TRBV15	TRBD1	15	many	TGTGCCACCAGCAGGGAACAGGGGGCGAGCGCTGAAGCTTTCTTT	CATSREQGASAEAFF
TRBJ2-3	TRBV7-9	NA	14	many	TGTGCCAGCAGCCAGCCAGGGATTAGCGATACGCAGTATTTT	CASSQPGISDTQYF
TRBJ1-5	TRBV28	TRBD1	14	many	TGTGCCAGCACCGTGGACAGGTACAATCAGCCCCAGCATTTT	CASTVDRYNQPQHF
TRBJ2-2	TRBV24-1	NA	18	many	TGTGCCACCAGTGATCCCACTCCCGGCGTAGGGATCACCGGGGAGCTGTTTTTT	CATSDPTPGVGITGELFF
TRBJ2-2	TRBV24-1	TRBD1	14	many	TGTGCCACCAGTGATCCCGGACAGGTGGAAGAGCTGTTTTTT	CATSDPGQVEELFF
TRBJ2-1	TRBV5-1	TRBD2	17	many	TGCGCCAGCAGCCCTCTACCGGGACTAGCGGGAGAGGATGAGCAGTTCTTC	CASSPLPGLAGEDEQFF
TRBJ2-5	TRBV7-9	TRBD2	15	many	TGTGCCAGCAGCTACTCCGCGGGGGGGCCTCAGACCCAGTACTTC	CASSYSAGGPQTQYF
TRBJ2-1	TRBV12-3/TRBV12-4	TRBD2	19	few	TGTGCCAGCAGTTCCCTCAAGGGGACTAGCGGGGGTGTGGTCAATGAGCAGTTCTTC	CASSSLKGTSGGVVNEQFF
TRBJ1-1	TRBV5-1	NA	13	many	TGCGCCAGCAGCTCAAGAACAGACACTGAAGCTTTCTTT	CASSSRTDTEAFF
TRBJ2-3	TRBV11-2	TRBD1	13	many	TGTGCCAGCAGCACAACAGGGGCAGATACGCAGTATTTT	CASSTTGADTQYF
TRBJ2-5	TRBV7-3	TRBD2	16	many	TGTGCCAGCAGCTTAACTGGGAGACTAGCGTTGGAGACCCAGTACTTC	CASSLTGRLALETQYF
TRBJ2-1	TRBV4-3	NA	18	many	TGCGCCAGCAGCCAAGATATTGGTGACCCCGGGTCCTACAATGAGCAGTTCTTC	CASSQDIGDPGSYNEQFF
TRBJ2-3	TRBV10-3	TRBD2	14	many	TGTGCCATCAGGAGCGGGGGGGCCACAGATACGCAGTATTTT	CAIRSGGATDTQYF
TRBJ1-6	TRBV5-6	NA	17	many	TGTGCCAGCAGCTTGTTAGCGGGGATCTCCTATAATTCACCCCTCCACTTT	CASSLLAGISYNSPLHF
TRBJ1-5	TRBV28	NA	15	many	TGTGCCAGCAGTTTCAGGAGGGTGAGCAATCAGCCCCAGCATTTT	CASSFRRVSNQPQHF
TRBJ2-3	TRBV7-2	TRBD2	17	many	TGTGCCAGCAGCACCCGACTAGCGGGGGGGCGGACAGATACGCAGTATTTT	CASSTRLAGGRTDTQYF
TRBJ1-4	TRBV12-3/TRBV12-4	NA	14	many	TGTGCCAGCAGTTCAGACACCTATAATGAAAAACTGTTTTTT	CASSSDTYNEKLFF
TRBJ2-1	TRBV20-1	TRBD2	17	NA	TGCAGTGCTAGAAGGAGTGGAGCGGGGCCAACTTACAATGAGCAGTTCTTC	CSARRSGAGPTYNEQFF
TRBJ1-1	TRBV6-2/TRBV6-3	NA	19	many	TGTGCCAGCAGTTTACCACCCACGGTCGGGGTTGTTTTGAACACTGAAGCTTTCTTT	CASSLPPTVGVVLNTEAFF
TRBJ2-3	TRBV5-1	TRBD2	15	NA	TGCGCCAGCAGCTCCCTAGCGGGGGGAAAAGATACGCAGTATTTT	CASSSLAGGKDTQYF
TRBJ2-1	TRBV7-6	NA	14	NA	TGTGCCAGCAGCCCCCTTTTGGTCCGGAATGAAAAGTTCTTC	CASSPLLVRNEKFF
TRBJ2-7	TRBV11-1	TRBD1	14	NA	TGTGCCAGCAGCCCCAGGACAGGGGGCAGGGAGCAGTACTTC	CASSPRTGGREQYF